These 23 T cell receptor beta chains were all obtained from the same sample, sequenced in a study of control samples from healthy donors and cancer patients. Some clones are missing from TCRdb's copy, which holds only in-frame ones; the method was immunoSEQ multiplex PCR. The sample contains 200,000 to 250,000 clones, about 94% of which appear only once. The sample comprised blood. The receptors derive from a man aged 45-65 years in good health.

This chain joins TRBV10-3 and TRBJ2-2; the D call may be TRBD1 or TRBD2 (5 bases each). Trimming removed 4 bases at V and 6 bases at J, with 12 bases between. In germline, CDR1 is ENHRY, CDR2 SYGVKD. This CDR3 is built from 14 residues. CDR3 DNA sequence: TGTGCCATCAGTGCGGTACGGGACGCCGGGGAGCTGTTTTTT. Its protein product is CAISAVRDAGELFF.

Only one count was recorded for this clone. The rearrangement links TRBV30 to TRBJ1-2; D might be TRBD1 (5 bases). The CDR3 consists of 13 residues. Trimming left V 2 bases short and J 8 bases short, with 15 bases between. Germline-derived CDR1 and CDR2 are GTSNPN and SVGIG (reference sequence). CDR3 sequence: CAWSLREGKGYTF. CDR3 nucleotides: TGTGCCTGGAGTCTTAGGGAGGGGAAGGGCTACACCTTC.

This chain's CDR3 is CASSILGGSKNIQYF. In DNA form, the CDR3 reads TGTGCCAGTAGTATCCTAGGAGGGTCCAAAAACATTCAGTACTTC. The genes are TRBV19 and TRBJ2-4, with a tentative D call TRBD2 (6 bases). Trimming shortened V by 3 bases and J by 2 bases, and 11 bases separated the two germline ends. In germline, CDR1 is LNHDA, CDR2 SQIVND (reference sequence). The CDR3 runs 15 residues.

The CDR3 nucleotides are TGCGCCAGCAGCTTGGGTCCAGGGGGCTACCAAGAGACCCAGTACTTC. It yields the protein CASSLGPGGYQETQYF. The chain recombines TRBV5-1 with TRBJ2-5, with 8 positions matching TRBD1. CDR1 SGHRS and CDR2 YFSETQ come from the germline V gene. The J segment lost 0 bases and the V segment lost 0 bases, leaving 4 bases of the junction unmatched. The CDR3 runs to 16 residues. Full variable domain (remainder filled in from reference TRBV5-1 and TRBJ2-5): KAGVTQTPRYLIKTRGQQVTLSCSPISGHRSVSWYQQTPGQGLQFLFEYFSETQRNKGNFPGRFSGRQFSNSRSEMNVSTLELGDSALYLCASSLGPGGYQETQYFGPGTRLLVL.

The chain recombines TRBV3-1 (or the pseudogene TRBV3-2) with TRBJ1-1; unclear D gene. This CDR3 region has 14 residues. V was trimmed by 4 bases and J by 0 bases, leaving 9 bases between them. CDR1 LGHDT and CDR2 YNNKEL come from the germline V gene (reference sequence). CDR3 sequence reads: CASSLFMMNTEAFF. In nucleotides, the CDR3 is TGTGCCAGCAGCCTCTTCATGATGAACACTGAAGCTTTCTTT.

The CDR3 DNA reads TGTGCCTGGAGTCCCGGGACTAGCGGCGCAGATACGCAGTATTTT. Translated, it gives CAWSPGTSGADTQYF. J is TRBJ2-3 and V is TRBV30; TRBD2 agrees at 11 bases. After removal of 2 bases from V and 4 bases from J, the junction contained 5 bases not matched to a gene. Germline values: CDR1 GTSNPN, CDR2 SVGIG (reference sequence). The CDR3 has 15 amino acids.

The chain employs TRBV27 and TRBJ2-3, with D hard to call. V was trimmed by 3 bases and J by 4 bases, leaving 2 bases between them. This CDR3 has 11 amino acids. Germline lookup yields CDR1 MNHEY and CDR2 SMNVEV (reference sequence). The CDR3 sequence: CASSFADTQYF. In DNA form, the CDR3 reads TGTGCCAGCAGTTTCGCAGATACGCAGTATTTT.

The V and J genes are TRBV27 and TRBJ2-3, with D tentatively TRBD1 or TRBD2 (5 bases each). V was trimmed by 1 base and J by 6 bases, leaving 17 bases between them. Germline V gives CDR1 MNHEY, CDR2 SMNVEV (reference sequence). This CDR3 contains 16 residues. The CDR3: CASSLFGTTKGDTQYF. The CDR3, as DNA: TGTGCCAGCAGTTTATTTGGGACCACTAAGGGGGATACGCAGTATTTT.

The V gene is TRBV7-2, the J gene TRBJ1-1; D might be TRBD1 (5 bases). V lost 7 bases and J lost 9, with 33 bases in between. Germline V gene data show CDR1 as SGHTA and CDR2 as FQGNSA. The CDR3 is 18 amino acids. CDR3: CASIVSRDHRQRGTQAFF. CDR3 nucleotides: TGTGCCAGCATCGTCTCCCGGGACCATAGACAAAGGGGAACGCAAGCTTTCTTT.

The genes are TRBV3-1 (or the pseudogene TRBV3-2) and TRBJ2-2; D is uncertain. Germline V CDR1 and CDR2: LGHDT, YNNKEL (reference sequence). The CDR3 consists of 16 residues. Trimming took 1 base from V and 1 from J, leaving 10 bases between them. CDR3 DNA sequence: TGTGCCAGCAGCCAAGCCGTACCCAAGAACACCGGGGAGCTGTTTTTT. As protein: CASSQAVPKNTGELFF.

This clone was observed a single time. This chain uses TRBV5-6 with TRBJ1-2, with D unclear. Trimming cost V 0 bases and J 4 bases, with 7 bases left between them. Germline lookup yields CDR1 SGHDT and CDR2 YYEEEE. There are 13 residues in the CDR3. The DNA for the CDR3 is TGTGCCAGCAGCTTGGGGGGAAGCTATGGCTACACCTTC. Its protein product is CASSLGGSYGYTF.

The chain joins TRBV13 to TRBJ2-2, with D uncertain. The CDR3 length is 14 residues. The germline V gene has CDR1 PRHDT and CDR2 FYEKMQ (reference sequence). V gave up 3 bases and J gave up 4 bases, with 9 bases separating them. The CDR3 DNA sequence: TGTGCCAGCAGCTTGTGGAAACGCACCGGGGAGCTGTTTTTT. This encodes CASSLWKRTGELFF.

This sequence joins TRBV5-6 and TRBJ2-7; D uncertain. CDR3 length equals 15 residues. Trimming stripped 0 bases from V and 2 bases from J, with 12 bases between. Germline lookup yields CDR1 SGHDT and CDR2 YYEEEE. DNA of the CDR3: TGTGCCAGCAGCTTGGTGGCTCTAGGAACCTACGAGCAGTACTTC. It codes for CASSLVALGTYEQYF. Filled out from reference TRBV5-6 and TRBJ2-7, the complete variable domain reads DAGVTQSPTHLIKTRGQQVTLRCSPKSGHDTVSWYQQALGQGPQFIFQYYEEEERQRGNFPDRFSGHQFPNYSSELNVNALLLGDSALYLCASSLVALGTYEQYFGPGTRLTVT.

CDR3 amino acids: CASSFIRVTGPDGYTF. The CDR3 DNA sequence: TGTGCCAGTAGTTTCATAAGGGTAACAGGGCCCGATGGCTACACCTTC. The genes are TRBV19 and TRBJ1-2; perhaps TRBD1 as D (6 bases). The germline V gene has CDR1 LNHDA and CDR2 SQIVND (reference sequence). V was trimmed by 5 bases and J by 6 bases, leaving 22 bases between them. This CDR3 contains 16 residues.

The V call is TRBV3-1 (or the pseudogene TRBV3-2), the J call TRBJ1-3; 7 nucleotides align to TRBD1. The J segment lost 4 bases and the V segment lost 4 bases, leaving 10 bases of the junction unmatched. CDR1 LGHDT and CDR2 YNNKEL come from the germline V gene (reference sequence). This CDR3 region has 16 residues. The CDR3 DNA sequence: TGTGCCAGCAGCCGCCTGAGCGACAGGGAGGGAAACACCATATATTTT. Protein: CASSRLSDREGNTIYF.

The chain's CDR3 is CATSRDGMDYGYTF. The CDR3 nucleotides read TGTGCCACCAGCAGAGATGGAATGGATTATGGCTACACCTTC. The chain uses TRBV15 and TRBJ1-2; D gene unclear. Trimming shortened V by 0 bases and J by 5 bases, and 10 bases separated the two germline ends. This CDR3 is 14 amino acids long. In germline, CDR1 is LNHNV, CDR2 YYDKDF (reference sequence).

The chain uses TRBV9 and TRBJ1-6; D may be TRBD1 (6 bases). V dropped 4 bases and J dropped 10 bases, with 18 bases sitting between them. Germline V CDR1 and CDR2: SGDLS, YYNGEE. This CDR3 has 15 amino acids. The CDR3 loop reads CASSSEGGSSSPLHF. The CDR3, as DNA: TGTGCCAGCAGCTCCGAAGGGGGATCCTCCTCACCCCTCCACTTT.

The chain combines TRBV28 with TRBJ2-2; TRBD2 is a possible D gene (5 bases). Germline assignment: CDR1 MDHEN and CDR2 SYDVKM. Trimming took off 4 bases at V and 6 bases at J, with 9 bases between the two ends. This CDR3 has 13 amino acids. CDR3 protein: CASSYRDSGELFF. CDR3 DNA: TGTGCCAGCAGTTATCGGGATTCCGGGGAGCTGTTTTTT.

This chain's CDR3 is CASSIVGGYGRNTEAFF. The CDR3 nucleotides read TGTGCCAGTAGTATCGTGGGGGGGTACGGACGGAACACTGAAGCTTTCTTT. The rearrangement uses TRBV19 and TRBJ1-1; a possible D gene is TRBD1 (5 bases). The CDR3 is made up of 17 amino acids. V dropped 3 bases and J dropped 1 base, with 18 bases sitting between them. Germline V gives CDR1 LNHDA, CDR2 SQIVND (reference sequence).

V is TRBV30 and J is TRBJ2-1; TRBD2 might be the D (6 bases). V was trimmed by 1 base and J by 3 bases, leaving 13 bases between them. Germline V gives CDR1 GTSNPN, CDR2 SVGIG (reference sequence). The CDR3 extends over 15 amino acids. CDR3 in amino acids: CAWSALGTGYNEQFF. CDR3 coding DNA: TGTGCCTGGAGTGCCCTAGGGACTGGCTACAATGAGCAGTTCTTC.

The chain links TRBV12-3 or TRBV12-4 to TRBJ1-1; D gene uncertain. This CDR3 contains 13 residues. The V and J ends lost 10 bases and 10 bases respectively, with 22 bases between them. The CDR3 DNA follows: TGTGCCACCTCCAAGGCCCCCGCCTTAGGAGCTTTCTTT. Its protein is CATSKAPALGAFF.

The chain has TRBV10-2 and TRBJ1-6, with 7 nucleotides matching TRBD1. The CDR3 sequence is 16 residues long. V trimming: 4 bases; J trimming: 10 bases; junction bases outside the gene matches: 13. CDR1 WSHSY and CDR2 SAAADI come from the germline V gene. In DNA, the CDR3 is TGCGCCAGCAGTGTCTTAGAGGGGGCAACCCGGTCACCCCTCCACTTT. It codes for CASSVLEGATRSPLHF.

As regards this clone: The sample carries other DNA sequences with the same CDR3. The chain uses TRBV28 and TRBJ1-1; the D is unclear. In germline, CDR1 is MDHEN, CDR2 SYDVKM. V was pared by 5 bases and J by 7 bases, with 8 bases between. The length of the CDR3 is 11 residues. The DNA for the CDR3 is TGTGCCAGCAGTCTCAGAAGTGAAGCTTTCTTT. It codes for CASSLRSEAFF. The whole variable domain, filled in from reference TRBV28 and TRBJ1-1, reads DVKVTQSSRYLVKRTGEKVFLECVQDMDHENMFWYRQDPGLGLRLIYFSYDVKMKEKGDIPEGYSVSREKKERFSLILESASTNQTSMYLCASSLRSEAFFGQGTRLTVV.